The clone carrying this TCR beta chain was counted only a few times. As yet, its antigen is unknown. This entry comes from a study of cytomegalovirus exposure and HLA in healthy donors. Study at large: Earlier results showed 120 million or so unique TCR beta sequences derived from approximately 170 million T cells.

Vbeta (60) and Jbeta (13) primers were used in the PCR. The assay was immunoSEQ multiplex PCR, and TCRdb's table has in-frame clones only and misses some. This sample carries around 110,000 clones, over 8% of them seen once, and the ten largest clones take 3% to 3.5%. The J segment lost 4 bases and the V segment lost 5 bases, leaving 5 bases of the junction unmatched. The CDR3 contains 13 residues. The germline gives CDR1 SNHLY, CDR2 FYNNEI. Study results and limitations: Researchers reported in a later analysis that a missense DCLRE1C variant was tied to TCR beta V- and J-gene trimming.

The V call is TRBV2, the J call TRBJ2-7, with 7 bases lining up with TRBD2. Sequencing was carried out using PBMCs. This receptor was obtained from a man under 40 in good health and CMV-seronegative. CDR3 sequence reads: CASSRPGGYEQYF. The DNA of the CDR3 is TGTGCCAGCAGTCGCCCCGGGGGGTACGAGCAGTACTTC. Full variable domain (rest looked up from reference TRBV2 and TRBJ2-7): EPEVTQTPSHQVTQMGQEVILRCVPISNHLYFYWYRQILGQKVEFLVSFYNNEISEKSEIFDDQFSVERPDGSNFTLKIRSTKLEDSAMYFCASSRPGGYEQYFGPGTRLTVT.